A single sample gave rise to the 30 T cell receptor beta chains below, sequenced in a study of blood T cell repertoires in COVID-19. Produced via immunoSEQ multiplex PCR; TCRdb's table is partial and in-frame only. The profile shows approximately 74,000 clones, 70% to 90% of them singletons. The sequenced sample consisted of peripheral blood. The receptors derive from a man aged 65 to 85 with acute or convalescent COVID-19.

The V call is TRBV19, the J call TRBJ2-5, with TRBD1 matching 11 bases. Germline V gene sequence: CDR1 LNHDA, CDR2 SQIVND (reference sequence). The CDR3 consists of 15 residues. Losses at the gene ends were 4 bases for V and 5 bases for J; bases not matched to a gene: 6. The CDR3 bases are TGTGCCAGTAGTACCCGGGACAGGGGGAAGGAGACCCAGTACTTC. Protein: CASSTRDRGKETQYF.

The V and J genes are TRBV4-3 and TRBJ1-2; D is possibly TRBD1 (6 bases). The CDR3 spans 19 residues. Germline CDR1 is LGHNA and CDR2 is YSLEER. Trimming shortened V by 0 bases and J by 1 base, and 21 bases separated the two germline ends. CDR3 protein: CASSQDIGQLTRFNYGYTF. The CDR3 nucleotides are TGCGCCAGCAGCCAAGATATCGGACAGCTCACACGTTTTAACTATGGCTACACCTTC.

V is TRBV5-3 and J is TRBJ1-2; D unresolved. TRBV5-3 qualifies as an ORF whose function is uncertain. The CDR3 has 12 amino acids. V was clipped by 0 bases and J by 6 bases, with 6 bases between them. CDR3 region: CARSLVKHGYTF. In nucleotides, the CDR3 is TGTGCCAGAAGCTTGGTGAAGCATGGCTACACCTTC.

CDR3 amino acids: CASSLEPGTGVKIYTF. Written as DNA, the CDR3 is TGCGCCAGCAGCTTGGAACCCGGGACAGGGGTTAAGATCTACACCTTC. The V call is TRBV5-1, the J call TRBJ1-2; 10 nucleotides match TRBD1. The ends lost 0 bases at V and 10 bases at J; junction bases unmatched: 12. The germline CDR1 and CDR2 sequences are SGHRS and YFSETQ. This CDR3 comprises 16 residues.

The chain combines TRBV7-9 with TRBJ2-1; TRBD2 aligns across 10 bases. There are 17 residues in the CDR3. The V and J ends lost 1 base and 2 bases, in that order; junction bases with no gene match: 5. Germline CDR1 SEHNR, CDR2 FQNEAQ (reference sequence). The CDR3 spells CASSLGGLAATYNEQFF. The CDR3 DNA reads TGTGCCAGCAGCTTAGGCGGACTAGCGGCCACCTACAATGAGCAGTTCTTC.

This chain joins TRBV9 and TRBJ1-2, with 8 bases lining up with TRBD1. The CDR3 contains 14 residues. Per germline, CDR1 SGDLS and CDR2 YYNGEE. The junction had 5 bases not matched to a gene; V was cut back by 3 bases and J by 4 bases. The DNA for the CDR3 is TGTGCCAGCAGCGCCCGGACAGGGAGCTATGGCTACACCTTC. This translates into CASSARTGSYGYTF.

The chain carries TRBV9 and TRBJ2-1; 8 bases match TRBD2. This CDR3 region has 15 residues. The J segment lost 5 bases and the V segment lost 0 bases, leaving 4 bases of the junction unmatched. Germline assignment: CDR1 SGDLS and CDR2 YYNGEE. CDR3 sequence (DNA): TGTGCCAGCAGCGTAGCCGGGAGGGGGAACAATGAGCAGTTCTTC. This gives the protein CASSVAGRGNNEQFF. Using reference TRBV9 and TRBJ2-1 for the parts outside the CDR3, the full variable domain is DSGVTQTPKHLITATGQRVTLRCSPRSGDLSVYWYQQSLDQGLQFLIQYYNGEERAKGNILERFSAQQFPDLHSELNLSSLELGDSALYFCASSVAGRGNNEQFFGPGTRLTVL.

The chain employs TRBV7-3 and TRBJ2-1; no definite D call. V was clipped by 2 bases and J by 1 base, with 9 bases between them. Germline V CDR1 and CDR2: SGHTA, FQGTGA. This CDR3 contains 15 residues. The CDR3 protein is CASSLQAGSYNEQFF. CDR3 in DNA: TGTGCCAGCAGCTTACAGGCTGGGTCCTACAATGAGCAGTTCTTC.

This clone was counted only a few times. The V and J genes are TRBV27 and TRBJ2-1, with 8 positions matching TRBD2. Per germline, CDR1 MNHEY and CDR2 SMNVEV (reference sequence). V was clipped by 7 bases and J by 8 bases; unmatched bases: 10. The CDR3 totals 14 residues. Here the CDR3 DNA reads TGTGCCAGCAATGAGGCGGGAGGCCGGGATGAGCAGTTCTTC. This encodes CASNEAGGRDEQFF.

This chain uses TRBV28 with TRBJ1-2; TRBD1 might be the D (5 bases). V lost 2 bases and J 4 bases, leaving 17 bases between the germline ends. This CDR3 spans 16 amino acids. Germline V gives CDR1 MDHEN, CDR2 SYDVKM. Here the CDR3 reads CASSLGGSPWSYGYTF. The DNA for the CDR3 is TGTGCCAGCAGTTTAGGGGGGTCGCCCTGGAGCTATGGCTACACCTTC.

The chain recombines TRBV5-1 with TRBJ2-1; possibly TRBD2 for D (7 bases). Germline V gene data show CDR1 as SGHRS and CDR2 as YFSETQ. The CDR3 runs to 13 residues. Trimming pared 3 bases from V and 9 bases from J, leaving 13 bases between. This CDR3 reads CASSSSGGPEQFF. CDR3 DNA: TGCGCCAGCAGCTCCTCGGGGGGCCCTGAGCAGTTCTTC.

V is TRBV19 and J is TRBJ1-2, with a possible D match to TRBD1 (5 bases). Trimming left V 5 bases short and J 7 bases short, with 23 bases between. This CDR3 region has 16 residues. Germline V gives CDR1 LNHDA, CDR2 SQIVND (reference sequence). CDR3 in DNA: TGTGCCAGTAGTGTCTCCCTTAGGACACAAGAAGGTGGCTACACCTTC. Its protein is CASSVSLRTQEGGYTF.

The chain carries TRBV5-1 and TRBJ2-1; 9 nucleotides align to TRBD2. J lost 5 bases, V lost 4 bases, and 1 base had no gene match. The CDR3 length is 13 residues. The germline gives CDR1 SGHRS, CDR2 YFSETQ. CDR3 loop: CASSPSGNNEQFF. The CDR3 DNA sequence: TGCGCCAGCAGCCCTAGCGGGAACAATGAGCAGTTCTTC.

The rearrangement uses TRBV2 and TRBJ1-2, with unresolved D. CDR3 length: 12 amino acids. The germline V gene has CDR1 SNHLY and CDR2 FYNNEI. V lost 6 bases, J lost 8 bases, and 13 bases lay in between. CDR3 coding DNA: TGTGCCAGCAGCGGGGAGGTAGGGGGCTACACCTTC. Protein product: CASSGEVGGYTF.

This rearrangement joins TRBV20-1 to TRBJ2-1; TRBD1 might be the D (5 bases). V was cut by 6 bases and J by 8 bases, with 11 bases left in between. Germline-derived CDR1 and CDR2 are DFQATT and SNEGSKA (reference sequence). This CDR3 is 11 amino acids long. The CDR3 DNA is TGCAGTGCCGGCAGGGTCGATGAGCAGTTCTTC. Translated: CSAGRVDEQFF.

The chain has TRBV27 and TRBJ2-1, with 12 bases fitting TRBD2. Trimming removed 7 bases from V and 7 bases from J; junction bases left unmatched: 2. The CDR3 length is 13 residues. The V gene's germline CDR1 is MNHEY and CDR2 SMNVEV (reference sequence). As DNA, the CDR3 is TGTGCCAGCAATCTAGCGGGAGGGAATGAGCAGTTCTTC. This codes for CASNLAGGNEQFF.

V is TRBV27 and J is TRBJ2-3; D may be TRBD2 (5 bases). This CDR3 is built from 15 residues. Trimming took off 7 bases at V and 2 bases at J, with 16 bases between the two ends. Germline CDR1 is MNHEY and CDR2 is SMNVEV (reference sequence). CDR3: CASNRDAGHTDTQYF. The DNA of the CDR3 is TGTGCCAGCAATCGTGATGCGGGTCACACAGATACGCAGTATTTT.

This clone was observed once. The chain's CDR3 is CASSRPGVEETQYF. The DNA for the CDR3 is TGTGCCAGCAGCCGACCAGGGGTTGAAGAGACCCAGTACTTC. The V call is TRBV6-5, the J call TRBJ2-5, with D perhaps TRBD1 (6 bases). The V end lost 6 bases, the J end lost 3 bases, and 14 bases lay between the germline ends. There are 14 residues in the CDR3. Looked up from germline, CDR1 is MNHEY and CDR2 is SVGAGI.

As DNA, the CDR3 is TGTGCCAGTAGTACGTCCGGCCTGTATAGCCAGAAGAACACCGGGGAGCTGTTTTTT. Translating gives CASSTSGLYSQKNTGELFF. The rearrangement joins TRBV19 to TRBJ2-2; D is undetermined. CDR1 and CDR2 from the germline V gene are LNHDA and SQIVND (reference sequence). The CDR3 has 19 residues. V lost 4 bases and J lost 1, with 22 bases in between.

This chain uses TRBV3-1 (or the pseudogene TRBV3-2) with TRBJ1-4; no clear D gene. The CDR3 covers 16 residues. Trimming stripped 3 bases from V and 5 bases from J, with 16 bases between. Germline CDR1 LGHDT, CDR2 YNNKEL (reference sequence). The CDR3 is CASSQLVGSQNEKLFF. The CDR3 nucleotides read TGTGCCAGCAGCCAGCTAGTGGGGAGCCAGAATGAAAAACTGTTTTTT.

The CDR3 DNA follows: TGTGCCAGCAGTCAAGACAGGGGGCGAGGAAACACCATATATTTT. This gives the protein CASSQDRGRGNTIYF. J is TRBJ1-3 and V is TRBV27; TRBD1 matches 10 bases. V trimming: 5 bases; J trimming: 4 bases; junction bases outside the gene matches: 5. Looked up from germline, CDR1 is MNHEY and CDR2 is SMNVEV (reference sequence). The CDR3 is 15 residues long.

The J gene is TRBJ1-2, the V gene TRBV2; D is possibly TRBD1 (5 bases). Trimming stripped 1 base from V and 6 bases from J, with 9 bases between. Germline V gene sequence: CDR1 SNHLY, CDR2 FYNNEI. This CDR3 is built from 13 residues. DNA of the CDR3: TGTGCCAGCAGTGAAGATGGGGGGGATGGCTACACCTTC. It specifies CASSEDGGDGYTF. The full variable domain, its missing parts supplied by reference TRBV2 and TRBJ1-2, is EPEVTQTPSHQVTQMGQEVILRCVPISNHLYFYWYRQILGQKVEFLVSFYNNEISEKSEIFDDQFSVERPDGSNFTLKIRSTKLEDSAMYFCASSEDGGDGYTFGSGTRLTVV.

As concerns this clone: This same CDR3 is encoded by further DNA sequences in the sample. This chain connects TRBV3-1 (or the pseudogene TRBV3-2) to TRBJ2-7, with unresolved D. Trimming cost V 0 bases and J 7 bases, with 4 bases left between them. This CDR3 is 11 amino acids long. Germline V lookup: CDR1 LGHDT, CDR2 YNNKEL (reference sequence). The chain's CDR3 is CASSQEAEQYF. CDR3 in DNA: TGTGCCAGCAGCCAAGAGGCAGAGCAGTACTTC.

The chain is built from TRBV7-3 and TRBJ2-1; D gene ambiguous. V lost 1 base and J lost 4, with 11 bases in between. The CDR3 extends over 15 amino acids. Per the germline V gene, CDR1 is SGHTA and CDR2 is FQGTGA. The CDR3: CASSLMSRGYNEQFF. Written as DNA, the CDR3 is TGTGCCAGCAGCTTAATGTCTAGAGGATACAATGAGCAGTTCTTC. Full variable domain (rest looked up from reference TRBV7-3 and TRBJ2-1): GAGVSQTPSNKVTEKGKYVELRCDPISGHTALYWYRQSLGQGPEFLIYFQGTGAADDSGLPNDRFFAVRPEGSVSTLKIQRTERGDSAVYLCASSLMSRGYNEQFFGPGTRLTVL.

The chain links TRBV7-2 to TRBJ2-7; TRBD1 matches 9 bases. Germline CDR1 is SGHTA and CDR2 is FQGNSA. CDR3 length: 15 residues. V shed 0 bases and J 1 base; nucleotides not matched to a gene: 1. Here the CDR3 DNA reads TGTGCCAGCAGCTTAGCCGGGACAGGGTCCTACGAGCAGTACTTC. Protein: CASSLAGTGSYEQYF.

The chain carries TRBV6-5 and TRBJ1-1, with a weak D call TRBD1 (5 bases). The CDR3 is 14 residues long. Trimming took off 6 bases at V and 3 bases at J, with 14 bases between the two ends. CDR1 is MNHEY and CDR2 is SVGAGI in the germline V gene. DNA of the CDR3: TGTGCCAGCAGAGTCCAGGGTTCCTACACTGAAGCTTTCTTT. Protein product: CASRVQGSYTEAFF.

J is TRBJ2-1 and V is TRBV3-1 (or the pseudogene TRBV3-2), with D maybe TRBD2 (6 bases). From germline, CDR1 is LGHDT and CDR2 YNNKEL (reference sequence). The V end lost 0 bases, the J end lost 15 bases, and 18 bases lay between the germline ends. The length of the CDR3 is 14 residues. This CDR3 is CASSQDGAGTGWFF. CDR3 DNA: TGTGCCAGCAGCCAAGACGGGGCGGGGACCGGGTGGTTCTTC.

The chain recombines TRBV11-3 with TRBJ2-1, with 8 positions matching TRBD2. The CDR3 runs to 15 residues. V shed 5 bases, J shed 3 bases, and the junction held 6 bases outside the gene matches. CDR1 SGHNT and CDR2 YENEEA come from the germline V gene. The CDR3 spells CASSPGGTDYNEQFF. CDR3 nucleotide sequence: TGTGCCAGCAGCCCGGGGGGGACTGACTACAATGAGCAGTTCTTC.

The chain couples TRBV27 to TRBJ2-1, with D tentatively TRBD2 (6 bases). The CDR3 runs to 14 residues. Germline lookup yields CDR1 MNHEY and CDR2 SMNVEV (reference sequence). Trimming cost V 7 bases and J 3 bases, with 13 bases left between them. The CDR3 reads CASTLWGGYNEQFF. The CDR3 DNA reads TGTGCCAGCACCTTATGGGGAGGCTACAATGAGCAGTTCTTC.

The J gene is TRBJ2-6, the V gene TRBV6-7; 8 bases map to TRBD1. TRBV6-7 is sorted into the ORF group, with uncertain function. The CDR3 consists of 17 residues. The trim removed 6 bases at V and 3 bases at J, leaving 10 bases unmatched. The DNA for the CDR3 is TGTGCCAGCAGCTTCCCCCTAGACAGGGGTGGGGCCAACGTCCTGACTTTC. As protein: CASSFPLDRGGANVLTF.